This T cell receptor beta chain was recovered during a study of low-dose radiotherapy and immunotherapy resistance in tumors. Primers used for first-strand cDNA, a TRAV- and TRBV-specific set, covered both alpha and beta chains. TCR amplification ran roughly 21 PCR cycles using constant-region and V-primer adapter primers. From the reads, TCRdb called clonotypes with MiXCR, one entry per CDR3 protein. The profile shows approximately 84,000 distinct CDR3 sequences, roughly 17% of them singletons. Indicated time point: after trial treatment. Indicated treatment: LDRT plus nivolumab, ipilimumab, low-dose cyclophosphamide and aspirin (RACIN trial). This specimen was PBMCs, taken after low-dose radiotherapy plus immunotherapy. This clonotype originated in a male donor with prostate cancer.

The CDR3: CASSRGTSTEAFF. CDR3 DNA: TGTGCCAGCAGCAGAGGGACATCCACTGAAGCTTTCTTT. The rearrangement joins TRBV7-8 to TRBJ1-1, with D possibly matching TRBD1 (6 bases). Germline CDR1 reads SGHVS; CDR2 reads FQNEAQ. The CDR3 sequence is 13 residues long. Trimming left V 5 bases short and J 4 bases short, with 11 bases between.